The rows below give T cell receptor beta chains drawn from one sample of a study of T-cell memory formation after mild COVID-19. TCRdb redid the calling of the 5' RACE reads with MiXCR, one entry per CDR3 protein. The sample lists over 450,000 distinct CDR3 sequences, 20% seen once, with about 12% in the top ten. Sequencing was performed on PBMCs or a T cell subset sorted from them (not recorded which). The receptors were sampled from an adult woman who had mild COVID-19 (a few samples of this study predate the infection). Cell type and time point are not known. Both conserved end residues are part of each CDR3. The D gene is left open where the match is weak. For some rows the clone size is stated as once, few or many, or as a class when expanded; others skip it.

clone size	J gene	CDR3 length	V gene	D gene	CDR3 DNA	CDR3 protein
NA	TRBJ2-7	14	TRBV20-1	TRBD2	TGCAGTGCTCAGCTAGCGGGTCAAGCCTACGAGCAGTACTTC	CSAQLAGQAYEQYF
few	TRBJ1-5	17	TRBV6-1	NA	TGTGCCATTCGACCGCTCCCACTGGGCTATAGCAATCAGCCCCAGCATTTT	CAIRPLPLGYSNQPQHF
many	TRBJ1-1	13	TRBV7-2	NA	TGTGCCAGCAGCTTATACACGAACACTGAAGCTTTCTTT	CASSLYTNTEAFF
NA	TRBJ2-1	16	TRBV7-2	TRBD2	TGTGCCAGCAGCTCCCGAGCGGGAGTATGGGGGAATGAGCAGTTCTTC	CASSSRAGVWGNEQFF
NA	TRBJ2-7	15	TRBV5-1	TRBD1	TGCGCCAGCAGCTTGGAGGGACAGGGGTCACGGGAGCAGTACTTC	CASSLEGQGSREQYF
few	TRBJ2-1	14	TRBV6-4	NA	TGTGCCAGCAGCAAGGACCGTTCGTACAATGAGCAGTTCTTC	CASSKDRSYNEQFF
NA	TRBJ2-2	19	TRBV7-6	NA	TGTGCCAGCAGCTTCAGAGTCCGTGGCCGGGTACGGAACACCGGGGAGCTGTTTTTT	CASSFRVRGRVRNTGELFF
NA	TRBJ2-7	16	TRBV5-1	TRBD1	TGCGCCAGCAGCTTGGAGTTTAAGGGGGCCGCCTACGAGCAGTACTTC	CASSLEFKGAAYEQYF
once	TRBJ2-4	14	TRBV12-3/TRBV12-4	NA	TGTGCCAGCACCTGGGGACGGGTCGGAAACATTCAGTACTTC	CASTWGRVGNIQYF
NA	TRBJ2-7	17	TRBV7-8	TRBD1	TGTGCCAGCAGCTTAAATCGAGGACAGGGTACTACCTACGAGCAGTACTTC	CASSLNRGQGTTYEQYF
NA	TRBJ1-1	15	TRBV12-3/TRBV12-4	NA	TGTGCCAGCAGTCCCCCCCGGAGAGAATTCACTGAAGCTTTCTTT	CASSPPRREFTEAFF
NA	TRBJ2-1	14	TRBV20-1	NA	TGCAGTGCTCCTGGGGAGAGCTCCTACAATGAGCAGTTCTTC	CSAPGESSYNEQFF
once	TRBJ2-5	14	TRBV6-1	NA	TGTGCCAGCAGTGAATGGCAGAACCAAGAGACCCAGTACTTC	CASSEWQNQETQYF
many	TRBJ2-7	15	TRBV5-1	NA	TGCGCCAGCAGCTTGGAGGTGCACAGGGTGGACGAGCAGTACTTC	CASSLEVHRVDEQYF
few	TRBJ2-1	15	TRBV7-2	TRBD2	TGTGCCAGCGGGTCGTCTAGCGGGACGGGGGGTGAGCAGTTCTTC	CASGSSSGTGGEQFF
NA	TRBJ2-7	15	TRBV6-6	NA	TGTGCCAGCAGTTACTTCCCGGGACAAGCCTACGAGCAGTACTTC	CASSYFPGQAYEQYF
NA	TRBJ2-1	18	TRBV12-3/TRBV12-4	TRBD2	TGTGCCAGCAGTCCCCGAGGCCTAGAGCGGGAGGTACGGAATGAGCAGTTCTTC	CASSPRGLEREVRNEQFF
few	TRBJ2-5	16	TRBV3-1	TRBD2	TGTGCCAGCAGCCAAGGCGCTAGCGGGGCAAAAGAGACCCAGTACTTC	CASSQGASGAKETQYF
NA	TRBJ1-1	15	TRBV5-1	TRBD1	TGCGCCAGCAGCGGGGACTCAGGGGGATACACTGAAGCTTTCTTT	CASSGDSGGYTEAFF
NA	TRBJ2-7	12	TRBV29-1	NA	TGCAGCGTCCGACGGCCGGCGGGCGAGCAGTACTTC	CSVRRPAGEQYF
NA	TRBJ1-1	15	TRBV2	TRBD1	TGTGCCAGCAGTGACCGGGACAGGGTTCACACTGAAGCTTTCTTT	CASSDRDRVHTEAFF
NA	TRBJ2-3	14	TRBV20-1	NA	TGCAGTGCTGCCGGGACGGAGGTGACAGATACGCAGTATTTT	CSAAGTEVTDTQYF
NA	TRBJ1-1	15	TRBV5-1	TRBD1	TGCGCCAGCAGCTTCGGGGACAGTATGAACACTGAAGCTTTCTTT	CASSFGDSMNTEAFF
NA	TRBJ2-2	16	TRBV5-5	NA	TGTGCCAGCACCCCCAGGGGCGGGTTCAGCACCGGGGAGCTGTTTTTT	CASTPRGGFSTGELFF
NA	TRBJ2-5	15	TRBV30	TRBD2	TGTGCCTGGAGTCCCCTAGCGGGGGGGCTGGAGACCCAGTACTTC	CAWSPLAGGLETQYF